This note documents a single T cell receptor (beta chain) sequence. The specificity of this receptor is unknown. The sample holds no much larger clone one base away, and base qualities are not on file. This entry is derived from a study of cytomegalovirus exposure and HLA in healthy donors (dated by TCRdb to about 2017). Looking at the study overall: In an earlier analysis of 587 of the donors, about 260 Gb of sequence data and just under 120 million unique TCR beta sequences from about 180 million T cells were reported. About 310 gigabases of sequencing data and approximately 80 million unique TCR sequences were included in an early release covering about 600 HLA-typed donors. Of the 398 genotyped donors, less than 85% were placed in the genetic ancestry cluster associated with self-reported Caucasian donors. The aim of the study was to test whether cataloging public T cell receptors could identify signatures of past pathogen exposure. The T cell repertoires of 550 to 850 subjects were profiled by immunosequencing and related to cytomegalovirus serostatus. In addition to the first cohort of 666 subjects, a separate validation cohort of approximately 130 different subjects was used. To predict cytomegalovirus infection status, the study combined high-throughput TCR immunosequencing, statistical association of individual TCRs with disease status, and machine learning. A later analysis re-analyzed previously published TCR beta repertoires from 600 to 850 donors and added high-resolution HLA genotyping to study TCR occurrence patterns. In the later analysis, no new phenotypic data were used to find candidate immune exposures; instead, reliance was placed on TCR beta sequences and their occurrence across donors. To decide whether each TCR beta V gene segment behaved as functional or pseudogenic, an earlier analysis of some 600 of the donors relied on high-throughput TCR beta sequencing. Donor age, sex, ethnicity and CMV serostatus were compiled alongside the repertoire data. A later genetic analysis used genome-wide SNP genotypes for about three fifths of the 666 donors, treating that subset as a discovery cohort. All discovery cohort repertoires had been generated using a single sequencing platform. HLA typing covered class I and class II loci at four-digit resolution. The number of typed donors differed by locus: about 620-640 for A, B, C, DRB1 and DQB1; approximately 540 for DQA1; 606 for DPA1; and around 450 for DPB1. Roughly 5 DR-DQ haplotypes were treated as single units for association and clustering because of strong linkage in the cohort. Across approximately 400 genotyped donors of the cohort, an average of roughly 250,000 unique TCR beta nucleotide sequences per donor were sequenced, and roughly a sixth of those sequences were non-productive.

A distance of 15 bases separates the germline ends of V and J, which lose 4 bases and 1 base respectively. CDR1 and CDR2 are read off the germline V gene (reference sequence) as SGHNT and YYREEE. The CDR3 runs 16 residues from the cysteine to the phenylalanine. Only the CDR3 DNA stays, 48 bases, in frame from base 1. The cohort was made up of several hundred healthy bone marrow donors. At the time of sampling, all cohort members were nominally healthy, though unrecorded immune exposures were likely present. The donor tested CMV seropositive and was one of the 289 seropositive cohort members. Each donor provided a peripheral blood sample, and peripheral blood mononuclear cells were used for TCR beta sequencing. Genomic DNA extraction from the blood cell samples was performed with the Qiagen DNeasy Blood Extraction Kit. The protocol used for the library was the immunoSEQ multiplex PCR assay. The multiplex PCR relied on a mix of 60 forward primers for TCR Vbeta segments and 13 reverse primers for TCR Jbeta segments. The CDR3 region of rearranged TCR beta genes was amplified from genomic DNA with a multiplex PCR assay. The Illumina HiSeq System was used to sequence the amplified TCR beta libraries as 87-base-pair reads. Per the authors' processing: A later analysis tallied around 82 million unique TCR beta chains across the 666 repertoires, and some 12 million of those chains were shared by two or more donors. Raw reads were error-corrected and collapsed into unique sequences with a nearest-neighbor algorithm that merged closely related sequences to remove PCR and sequencing errors. Alignment of CDR3 sequences to IMGT reference sequences was used to assign V, D and J gene segments. For a sequence to be retained, a match of at least six nucleotides was required to both a V gene segment and a J gene segment. Rearrangements were called productive when the CDR3 lacked stop codons and stayed in frame with V and J; all others were non-productive. CDR3 was defined according to IMGT convention as the region running from the second conserved V-encoded cysteine to the conserved J-encoded phenylalanine. The earlier analysis of about 500 of the donors excluded sequences that lacked an unambiguous match to a single V gene segment. An earlier analysis of a few hundred of the donors called V segments functional above 56.7% productive rearrangements and segregating when the between-donor standard deviation exceeded 5%. A statistical classification framework was built to diagnose cytomegalovirus status from the catalog of TCR beta chain sequences. In a later analysis, V and J genes were assigned by comparing TCR nucleotide sequences against IMGT/GENE-DB human TR gene sequences. Using the TCRdist pipeline, a later analysis assigned CDR3 sequences along with most-parsimonious VDJ recombination scenarios. A later analysis defined each TCR beta chain by its CDR3 amino acid sequence plus V-gene family, and excluded reads lacking a unique V-gene family. A later analysis removed over 500 highly shared, low-generation-probability nucleotide sequences to deal with suspected cross-contamination and a sequencing artifact. In a later analysis, a clonal expansion index was calculated for each public chain from normalized within-repertoire ranks of inferred template counts. Generation probabilities in a later analysis came from a VDJ recombination model fitted to out-of-frame rearrangements, and those results were checked against IGoR. In a later analysis, TCR-TCR, TCR-HLA and TCR-CMV co-occurrence was scored with hypergeometric tests, and a repertoire-size bias correction was applied to TCR pairs. In a later analysis, false discovery rates were estimated by permuting HLA or CMV assignments 20 times. In a later analysis, co-occurring TCRs were grouped using DBSCAN, and TCRdist sequence similarity was added for clustering within HLA-allele-positive subsets. Repertoires with fewer than 30,000 or more than 120,000 public chains were left out of co-occurrence clustering, as were roughly five repertoires with anomalous nucleotide sharing. TCRdb holds this immuneACCESS table with in-frame rearrangements only. Some clones are missing; in checked studies, unresolved V genes explain under half, and the rest has no known cause. V and J calls and clone size are copied from that table; D and trimming were computed from the DNA. Counted in this sample were under 150,000 clones; about 80% of them appeared once. The biggest ten clones account for roughly 10% of the sample.

Study-level results and caveats: In a later analysis, several top co-occurrence clusters were reported to appear linked to parvovirus B19, influenza, CMV and Epstein-Barr virus. Some IMGT-functional V segments, including TRBV6-2 and TRBV6-3, could not be distinguished by the 87-base-pair reads and were therefore excluded. A total of fewer than 200 TCR beta chains were listed by the study as associated with cytomegalovirus. A group of highly shared sequence variants was considered likely to be a technical artifact of the sequencing pipeline. In a later analysis, around 17,000 TCR beta sequences were associated with specific HLA alleles at a false discovery rate of 0.05. In a later analysis, HLA-associated TCR beta chains were found to be more clonally expanded and to have lower generation probabilities than equally common non-associated chains. Sequencing depth was assumed to be roughly uniform across donors in the presence/absence analyses, though that assumption may not hold. Roughly 17 rarely observed V segments, including chromosome 9 orphons, were excluded from the earlier analysis of approximately 500 of the donors because counts were too low. Linkage disequilibrium might explain the correlated functional status among segregating V segments, but an unknown experimental factor could not be excluded. An earlier analysis of around 600 of the donors showed that most TCR beta V segments appeared in productive rearrangements either about 90% or about 30% of the time, which broadly matched IMGT annotations. When HLA alleles, especially DR and DQ, strongly co-occurred, TCR associations were difficult to assign to individual alleles. In vitro tests confirmed that three of the cytomegalovirus-associated TCR beta chains recognize cytomegalovirus antigens. Only TCR beta chains were sequenced in this cohort, and the absence of alpha or paired-chain data limited detectable features. V-gene and J-gene trimming of TCR beta chains was associated with a missense DCLRE1C variant in a later genetic analysis, and the association was replicated in an independent cohort. While some public TCRs were present in many individuals, most TCR sequences turned up only very rarely across donors. According to a later genetic analysis, donors in an Asian-associated ancestry cluster had fewer N-insertions in productive TCRs than the roughly 670-donor mean. Because HLA typing was unavailable for some donors at each locus, only the typed subset was used in association tests. In a later analysis, TCR association rates were found to vary across HLA loci, with the most associated TCRs seen for DRB1 alleles and the fewest for HLA-C alleles. Most CMV-associated TCR beta chains appeared to be HLA-restricted in a later analysis, and the HLA associations seemed to be driven largely by CMV exposure. Cytomegalovirus status was reported to be diagnosed by the classifier with high specificity and sensitivity in both the original and validation cohorts. CMV serostatus was the only immune exposure information available for the cohort. According to the authors, the approach could potentially be generalized to other disease states and immunological phenotypes. A further reported finding was that TCR beta sequences accurately predicted the HLA-A and HLA-B alleles for most subjects in the first cohort.

Sequenced input: PBMCs. The sequence was obtained from a woman between 50 and 59 years old in good health and CMV-seropositive. The chain is made from TRBV5-4 and TRBJ2-1; the D gene is perhaps TRBD2, from 5 matching bases. In nucleotides, the sequence is TGTGCCAGCAGCCCTGGCGGTCGGGGTTCCTACAATGAGCAGTTCTTC. The resulting protein is CASSPGGRGSYNEQFF. With the rest looked up from the reference TRBV5-4 and TRBJ2-1 genes rather than sequenced, the full variable domain is ETGVTQSPTHLIKTRGQQVTLRCSSQSGHNTVSWYQQALGQGPQFIFQYYREEENGRGNFPPRFSGLQFPNYSSELNVNALELDDSALYLCASSPGGRGSYNEQFFGPGTRLTVL.